The sequence of this T cell receptor (beta chain) was determined in a study of response to subunit inactivated influenza vaccine. Whole-study findings and limits: The authors suggested that few new T cells are recruited per seasonal influenza vaccination.

Turning to this clonotype: Its specificity is not known.

There are 14 residues in the CDR3. V was pared by 0 bases and J by 6 bases, with 4 bases of the junction left unmatched. Germline loops: CDR1 SQVTM, CDR2 ANQGSEA. TCRdb recomputed calls from the RT-PCR reads with MiXCR, one row per CDR3 protein. The sample has about 620,000 distinct CDR3 sequences, approximately 12% seen once. The origin of this receptor is a man aged 50-59 years who received an inactivated influenza vaccine. V gene TRBV29-1 combines with J gene TRBJ2-1; 8 positions match TRBD1. Sequences were derived from PBMCs from blood, sampled on the day of vaccination. CDR3 amino acids: CSVEDQGTGNEQFF. The CDR3, as DNA: TGCAGCGTTGAAGATCAGGGGACAGGCAATGAGCAGTTCTTC.